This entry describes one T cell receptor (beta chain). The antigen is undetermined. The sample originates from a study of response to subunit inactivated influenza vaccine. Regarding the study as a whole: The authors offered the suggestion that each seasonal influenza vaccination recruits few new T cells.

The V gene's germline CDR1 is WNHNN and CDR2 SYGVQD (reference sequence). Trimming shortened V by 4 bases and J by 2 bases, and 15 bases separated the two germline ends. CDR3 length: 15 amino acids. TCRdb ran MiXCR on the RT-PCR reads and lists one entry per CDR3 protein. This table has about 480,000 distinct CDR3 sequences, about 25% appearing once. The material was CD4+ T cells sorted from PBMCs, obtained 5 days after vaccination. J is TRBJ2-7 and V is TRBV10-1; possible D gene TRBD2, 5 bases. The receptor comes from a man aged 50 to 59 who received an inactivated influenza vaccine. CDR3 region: CASSGADPSAYEQYF. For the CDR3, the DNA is TGCGCCAGCAGTGGAGCGGATCCCAGCGCCTACGAGCAGTACTTC.